The TCR beta chain described here comes from a study of read filtering for tumor transcriptome and immune sequencing (dated by TCRdb to about 2020). In the study overall: The cohort was composed of 17 male and roughly 13 female patients, with a mean age of approximately 70 years and an age range of about 40 to 90. Under revised international staging, about 8 patients fell into R-ISS I, more than 15 into R-ISS II and roughly 7 into R-ISS III. After DNase treatment, whole-transcriptome libraries were prepared with the TruSeq RNA Access Library Prep Kit. Per sample, about 4.05 to 10.27 million TCR-region mapped reads were obtained with IR-seq, compared with only about 85 to 1273 with RNA-seq. The study compared TCR repertoires from targeted immune repertoire sequencing and bulk whole-transcriptome sequencing run on the same bone marrow samples. One of the main goals was to work out a read-filtering strategy for immune repertoire data, in particular whether clonotypes backed by only a single read should be removed.

This clonotype was seen many times. There is no known antigen for this receptor. No base quality information exists; no much larger clone differs at one position. TCR libraries were built from about 370 ng RNA with the Immunoverse kit, using molecular barcoded adaptors covering alpha/delta and beta/gamma chains. TCR library preparation used the same RNA that went into transcriptome sequencing. Sequencing of TCR libraries was carried out on an Illumina HiSeq 4000 with 2 x 150 cycles. The study's processing was this. Using MiXCR, which included quality filtering and error correction, TCR reads were aligned to human V, D, J and C references and then assembled into CDR3 clonotypes. The tcR package in R was used for analysis of clonotype counts and gene usage diversity. For inspection of raw mapping reads, RNA-seq reads were mapped by STAR aligner version 2.5.3a onto GRCh37 of the human genome. IR-seq fastq files were randomly downsampled with Seqtk 1.3 to test the effect of sequencing depth on detected clonotypes. The raw public data were reprocessed by TCRdb itself: fastp quality trimming at Q25, MiXCR clonotype calling, in-frame beta chains only. Records with the same CDR3 protein are collapsed into one entry carrying the most frequent genes and DNA. TCRdb's processing, not the authors' own work, is the source of the V and J calls. In this sample the table shows tens of thousands of distinct CDR3 sequences, about an eighth of which occur a single time. Around a quarter of the sample goes to the ten largest clones.

On the study overall, not on this receptor specifically: Removing single-read clonotypes increased the correlation between IR-seq and RNA-seq shared clonotype proportions. The sorted CD138-negative fraction was composed of a mixed bone marrow immune population rather than of purified T cells. Compared with RNA-seq, IR-seq captured clonotypes at much higher depth and more reliably, and a smaller IR-seq throughput was enough to identify most shared clonotypes. Single-read clonotypes made up about 82% of clonotypes but only roughly 3.5% of total reads in IR-seq, compared with more than 70% of clonotypes and more than 40% of reads in RNA-seq.

Bone marrow was sampled from every patient at the time of active disease. Ficoll-Hypaque density gradient centrifugation was used to isolate bone marrow mononuclear cells. CD138-negative cells were obtained by negative selection after labeling with CD138 magnetic microbeads on a MACS separator, removing myeloma plasma cells. Flow cytometry on an Attune NxT with CD138 antibodies was used to check the purity of the isolated cells. Total RNA was extracted using TRIzol reagent and was quantified on a NanoDrop spectrophotometer. For each patient, the CD138-negative bone marrow sample underwent paired RNA-seq and IR-seq. The sample taken for sequencing was a population of CD138-negative cells sorted from bone marrow. This specimen's cell subset or site label, per the study, means: bone marrow mononuclear cells depleted of CD138+ plasma/myeloma cells by negative magnetic selection. The TCR sequence derives from a donor at least 40 years old with multiple myeloma.

The nucleotides read TGTGCCAGCAGTTTCCCGGGGCGGGGCGGAGAGACCCAGTACTTC. Translated, it reads CASSFPGRGGETQYF. The sequence links TRBV12-3 or TRBV12-4 to TRBJ2-5, and possibly TRBD2, on 6 matching bases. V and J are truncated by 3 bases and 4 bases respectively, leaving an intervening sequence of 15 bases. From its cysteine to its phenylalanine, the CDR3 spans 15 amino acids. The retained sequence is limited to the CDR3, 45 bases, with the frame set at the first base.